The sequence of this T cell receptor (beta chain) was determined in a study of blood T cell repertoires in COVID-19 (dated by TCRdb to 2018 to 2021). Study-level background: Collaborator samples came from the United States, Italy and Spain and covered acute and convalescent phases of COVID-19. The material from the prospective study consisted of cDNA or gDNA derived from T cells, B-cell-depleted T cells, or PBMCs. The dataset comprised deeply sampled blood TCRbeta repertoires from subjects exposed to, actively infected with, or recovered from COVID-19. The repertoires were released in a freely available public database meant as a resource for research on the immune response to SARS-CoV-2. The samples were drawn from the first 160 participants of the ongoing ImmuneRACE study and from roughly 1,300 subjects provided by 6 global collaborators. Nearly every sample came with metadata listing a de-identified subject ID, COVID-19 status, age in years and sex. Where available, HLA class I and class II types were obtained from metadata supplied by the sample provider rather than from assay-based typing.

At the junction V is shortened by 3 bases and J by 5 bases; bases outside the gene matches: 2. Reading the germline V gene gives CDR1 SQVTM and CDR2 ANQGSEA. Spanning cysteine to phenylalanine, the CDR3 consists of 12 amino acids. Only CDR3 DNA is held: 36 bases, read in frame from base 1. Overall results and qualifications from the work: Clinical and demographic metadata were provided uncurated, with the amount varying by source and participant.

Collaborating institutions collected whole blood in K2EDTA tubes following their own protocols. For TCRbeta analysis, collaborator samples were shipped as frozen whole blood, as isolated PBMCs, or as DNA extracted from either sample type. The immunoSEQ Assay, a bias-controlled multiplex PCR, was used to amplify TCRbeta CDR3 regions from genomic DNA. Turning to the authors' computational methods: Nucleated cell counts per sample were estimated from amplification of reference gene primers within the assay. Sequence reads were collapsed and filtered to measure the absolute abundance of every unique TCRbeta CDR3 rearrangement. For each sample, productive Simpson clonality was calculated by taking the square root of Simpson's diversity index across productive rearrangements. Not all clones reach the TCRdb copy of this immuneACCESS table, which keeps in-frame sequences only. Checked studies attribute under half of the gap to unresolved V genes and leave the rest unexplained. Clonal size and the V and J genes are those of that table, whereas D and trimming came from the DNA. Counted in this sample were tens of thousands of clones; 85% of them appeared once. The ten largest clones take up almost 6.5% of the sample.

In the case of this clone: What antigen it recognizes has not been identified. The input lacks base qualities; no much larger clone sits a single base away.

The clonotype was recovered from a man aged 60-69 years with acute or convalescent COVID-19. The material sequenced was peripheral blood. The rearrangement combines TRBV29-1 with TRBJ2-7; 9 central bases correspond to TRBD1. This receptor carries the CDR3 CSVDDRGDEQYF. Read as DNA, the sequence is TGCAGCGTTGATGACAGGGGGGACGAGCAGTACTTC.